The 4 T cell receptor beta chains below all came from one sample that was sequenced in a study of blood T cell repertoires in COVID-19. Only in-frame clones appear in the TCRdb table, and some are missing; sequencing was by immunoSEQ multiplex PCR. In the table there are more than 95,000 clones, 70% to 90% of which are singletons. Sequenced input: peripheral blood. The receptors were gathered from a human donor in a cohort sampled during active COVID-19.

The genes are TRBV6-5 and TRBJ2-5; 8 nucleotides agree with TRBD2. Germline trimming cut 7 bases from V and 5 bases from J; bases unmatched to any gene: 12. The CDR3 extends over 15 amino acids. CDR1 is MNHEY, CDR2 SVGAGI, per germline. The CDR3 spells CASTDPNREGETQYF. CDR3 sequence (DNA): TGTGCCAGCACCGACCCGAACCGGGAGGGGGAGACCCAGTACTTC.

The CDR3 protein is CASSVHIVGQGTDTQYF. The CDR3 nucleotides read TGTGCCAGCAGCGTTCACATCGTGGGACAGGGCACAGATACGCAGTATTTT. V usage is TRBV9 and J usage is TRBJ2-3; 8 bases match TRBD1. CDR3 size: 17 residues. The germline gives CDR1 SGDLS, CDR2 YYNGEE. Trimming cost V 2 bases and J 1 base; bases outside gene matches: 9. Together with reference TRBV9 and TRBJ2-3, the CDR3 gives the full variable domain: DSGVTQTPKHLITATGQRVTLRCSPRSGDLSVYWYQQSLDQGLQFLIQYYNGEERAKGNILERFSAQQFPDLHSELNLSSLELGDSALYFCASSVHIVGQGTDTQYFGPGTRLTVL.

The rearrangement uses TRBV9 and TRBJ1-3; no firm D call. V was trimmed by 3 bases and J by 3 bases, leaving 7 bases between them. CDR1 and CDR2 (germline): SGDLS, YYNGEE. This CDR3 is built from 13 residues. Written as DNA, the CDR3 is TGTGCCAGCAGCGGTAGCAGTGGAAACACCATATATTTT. Its translation is CASSGSSGNTIYF.

The rearrangement links TRBV4-1 to TRBJ2-7; TRBD2 aligns across 8 bases. Germline V gene lookup returns CDR1 MGHRA and CDR2 YSYEKL. The CDR3 extends over 14 amino acids. J gave up 6 bases and V 7 bases, and 11 bases lay outside the gene matches. CDR3 sequence: CASTLSGSISEQYF. CDR3 nucleotides: TGCGCCAGCACCTTGAGCGGGAGTATCTCCGAGCAGTACTTC.